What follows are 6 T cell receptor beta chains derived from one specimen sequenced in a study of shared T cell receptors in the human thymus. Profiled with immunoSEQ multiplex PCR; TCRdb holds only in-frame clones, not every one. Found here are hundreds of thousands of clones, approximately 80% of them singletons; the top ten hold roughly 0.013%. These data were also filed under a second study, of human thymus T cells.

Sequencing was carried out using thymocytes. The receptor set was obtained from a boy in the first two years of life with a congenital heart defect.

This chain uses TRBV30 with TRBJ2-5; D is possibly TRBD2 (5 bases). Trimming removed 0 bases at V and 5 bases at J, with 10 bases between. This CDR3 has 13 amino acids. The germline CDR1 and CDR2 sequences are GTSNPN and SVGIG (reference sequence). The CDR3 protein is CAWSVRQRETQYF. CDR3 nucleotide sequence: TGTGCCTGGAGTGTACGCCAGCGGGAGACCCAGTACTTC.

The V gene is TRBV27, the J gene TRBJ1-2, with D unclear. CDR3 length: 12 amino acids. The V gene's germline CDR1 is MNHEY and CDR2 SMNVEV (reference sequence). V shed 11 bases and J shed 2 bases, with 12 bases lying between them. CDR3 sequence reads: CASWEANYGYTF. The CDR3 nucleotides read TGTGCCTCGTGGGAGGCCAACTATGGCTACACCTTC.

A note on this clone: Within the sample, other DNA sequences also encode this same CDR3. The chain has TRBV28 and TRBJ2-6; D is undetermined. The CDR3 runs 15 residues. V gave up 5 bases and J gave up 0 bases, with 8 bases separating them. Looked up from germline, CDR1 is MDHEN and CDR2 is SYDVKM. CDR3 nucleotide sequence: TGTGCCAGCAGTCCAGCTAGCTCTGGGGCCAACGTCCTGACTTTC. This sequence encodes CASSPASSGANVLTF.

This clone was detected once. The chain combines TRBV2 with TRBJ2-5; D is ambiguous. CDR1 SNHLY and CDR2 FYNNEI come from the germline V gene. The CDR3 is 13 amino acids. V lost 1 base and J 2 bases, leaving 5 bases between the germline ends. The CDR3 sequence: CASSEEEQETQYF. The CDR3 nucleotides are TGTGCCAGCAGTGAAGAAGAGCAAGAGACCCAGTACTTC.

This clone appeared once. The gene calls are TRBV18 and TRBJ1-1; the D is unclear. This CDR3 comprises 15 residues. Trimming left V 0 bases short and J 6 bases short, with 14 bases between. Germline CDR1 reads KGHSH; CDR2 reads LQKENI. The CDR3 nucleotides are TGTGCCAGCTCACCACCAGAGGTCGCCGCCCCTGAAGCTTTCTTT. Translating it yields CASSPPEVAAPEAFF. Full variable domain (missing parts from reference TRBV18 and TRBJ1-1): NAGVMQNPRHLVRRRGQEARLRCSPMKGHSHVYWYRQLPEEGLKFMVYLQKENIIDESGMPKERFSAEFPKEGPSILRIQQVVRGDSAAYFCASSPPEVAAPEAFFGQGTRLTVV.

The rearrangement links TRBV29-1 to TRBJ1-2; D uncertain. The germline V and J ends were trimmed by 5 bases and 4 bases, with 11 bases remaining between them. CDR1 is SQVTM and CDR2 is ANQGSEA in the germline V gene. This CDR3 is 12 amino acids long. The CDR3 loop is CSVFDGVYGYTF. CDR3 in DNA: TGCAGCGTTTTTGACGGAGTCTATGGCTACACCTTC.